This T cell receptor beta chain stems from a study of T cells in Graves' hyperthyroidism and ophthalmopathy. The study's findings and limits: Among clonotypes expanded in thyroid above 0.001, most were also found in blood.

Comment on this clonotype: Its target is not known.

The CDR3 covers 15 residues. V was trimmed by 8 bases and J by 7 bases, leaving 21 bases between them. Germline CDR1 SGHVS, CDR2 FNYEAQ. Amplification of TCR beta CDR3 regions used RNA as the template. HTBI primers were employed in a first-round RT-PCR of the TCR CDR3. TCRdb re-analysed the multiplex PCR reads in MiXCR, keeping a single row per CDR3 protein. Of 660,000 or so distinct CDR3 sequences in the sample, around 20% were seen once. Patients having uncontrolled infection, another autoimmune disease, pregnancy or lactation were not included. The sequence was obtained from a man aged 30 to 39 with Graves' ophthalmopathy. The sequenced sample was blood. The chain employs TRBV7-6 and TRBJ2-1, with D possibly matching TRBD2 (7 bases). The CDR3 region has the DNA TGTGCCAGCCGAGAACGGAGGGGGGGGAGTAATGAGCAGTTCTTC. As protein: CASRERRGGSNEQFF.